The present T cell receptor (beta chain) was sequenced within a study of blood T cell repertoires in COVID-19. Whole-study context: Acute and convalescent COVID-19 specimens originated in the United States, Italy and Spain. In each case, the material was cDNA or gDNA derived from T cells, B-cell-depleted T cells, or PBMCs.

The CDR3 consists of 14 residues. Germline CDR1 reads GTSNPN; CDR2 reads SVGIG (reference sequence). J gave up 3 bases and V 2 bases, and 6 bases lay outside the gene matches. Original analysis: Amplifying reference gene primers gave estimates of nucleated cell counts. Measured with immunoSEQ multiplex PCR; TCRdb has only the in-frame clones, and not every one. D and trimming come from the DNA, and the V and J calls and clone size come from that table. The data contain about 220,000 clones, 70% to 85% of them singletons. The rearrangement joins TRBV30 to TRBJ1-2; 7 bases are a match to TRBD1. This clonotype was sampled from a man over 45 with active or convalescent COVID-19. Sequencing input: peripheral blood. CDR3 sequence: CAWSSGGKDYGYTF. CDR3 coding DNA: TGTGCCTGGAGTTCAGGGGGAAAGGACTATGGCTACACCTTC.